This TCR beta chain originates from a study of T cell clones after liver transplantation. For the study at large: Samples came from ITN030ST, which attempted immunosuppression withdrawal within 2 years of liver transplantation. Standard immunosuppression, with no induction, continued until 12-24 months after transplant. At least one year of complete immunosuppression withdrawal without enzymes over twice normal defined tolerance.

From germline, CDR1 is SGHNT and CDR2 YYREEE (reference sequence). The ends were cut back, 1 base at V and 8 bases at J, with 9 bases in the middle. The CDR3 has 12 residues. Profiling relied on immunoSEQ multiplex PCR, and the TCRdb table lists in-frame clones only, not all of them. This table has over 50,000 clones, less than 85% appearing once. The sequence came from a human donor who received a liver transplant. This sequence joins TRBV5-4 and TRBJ1-1; perhaps TRBD1 as D (5 bases). The starting material was CD4+ T cells from blood, obtained before liver transplant. The CDR3 DNA follows: TGTGCCAGCAGCTTGATCGGGGCCGAAGCTTTCTTT. This encodes CASSLIGAEAFF.